The 31 T cell receptor beta chains below were found in one sample sequenced in a study of T cell repertoires in cytomegalovirus infection. Each CDR3 protein gets one entry after TCRdb re-called the reads with MiXCR. This sample has tens of thousands of distinct CDR3 sequences, with just under 4% found just once. Sequenced material: PBMCs. These receptors all stem from a human donor in good health (CMV status not recorded). Some clones in this sample may be carry-over from other donors' samples.

The sample holds many counts of this clonotype. The chain uses TRBV7-3 and TRBJ2-3; the D is unclear. V lost 5 bases to trimming and J lost 2 bases, with 14 bases between them. The germline gives CDR1 SGHTA, CDR2 FQGTGA. The CDR3 has 15 residues. In nucleotides, the CDR3 is TGTGCCAGCAGCGCGGACCCCAACCCCACAGATACGCAGTATTTT. Translated, it gives CASSADPNPTDTQYF.

This clonotype was picked up many times. The chain employs TRBV7-2 and TRBJ1-1; D gene unclear. This CDR3 is 18 amino acids long. Germline CDR1 SGHTA, CDR2 FQGNSA. Deletions cut 1 base from V and 5 bases from J, with 23 bases between. CDR3: CASSLVSLLPGVGTEAFF. Written as DNA, the CDR3 is TGTGCCAGCAGCTTAGTATCATTACTCCCGGGTGTGGGGACTGAAGCTTTCTTT.

V and J are TRBV7-9 and TRBJ2-3; D remains unclear. The CDR3 length is 14 residues. Germline CDR1 SEHNR, CDR2 FQNEAQ (reference sequence). Trimming left V 2 bases short and J 2 bases short, with 8 bases between. The CDR3 nucleotides read TGTGCCAGCAGCTTAAGTGGGTCCACAGATACGCAGTATTTT. Amino acids: CASSLSGSTDTQYF.

The chain is built from TRBV5-5 and TRBJ2-7; 7 nucleotides align to TRBD2. The CDR3 length is 15 residues. The germline V gene encodes CDR1 SGHKS and CDR2 YYEKEE (reference sequence). V dropped 4 bases and J dropped 3; count of bases not matched to a gene: 10. CDR3 bases: TGTGCCAGCAGCCCCTACTTTGGGGGGGACTACGAGCAGTACTTC. Protein: CASSPYFGGDYEQYF.

This clonotype was seen many times. V gene TRBV7-6 combines with J gene TRBJ2-7, with D unclear. Looked up from germline, CDR1 is SGHVS and CDR2 is FNYEAQ. Deletions cut 10 bases from V and 6 bases from J, with 22 bases between. The CDR3 is 14 residues long. The CDR3 spells CAIHSSLGPSEQYF. The CDR3 nucleotides read TGTGCCATCCACTCCTCGTTAGGACCCAGCGAGCAGTACTTC. Combining the CDR3 with reference TRBV7-6 and TRBJ2-7 gives the whole variable domain GAGVSQSPRYKVTKRGQDVALRCDPISGHVSLYWYRQALGQGPEFLTYFNYEAQQDKSGLPNDRFSAERPEGSISTLTIQRTEQRDSAMYRCAIHSSLGPSEQYFGPGTRLTVT.

The sample holds many counts of this clonotype. V usage is TRBV12-3 or TRBV12-4 and J usage is TRBJ1-3; D may be TRBD1 (6 bases). The CDR3 extends over 14 amino acids. V was trimmed by 6 bases and J by 0 bases, leaving 9 bases between them. The CDR3 DNA sequence: TGTGCCAGCAGGGACAGCCTCTCTGGAAACACCATATATTTT. It encodes CASRDSLSGNTIYF.

In this sample, this clonotype turned up many times. This rearrangement joins TRBV28 to TRBJ2-5, with a tentative D call TRBD1 (6 bases). CDR1 MDHEN and CDR2 SYDVKM come from the germline V gene. The CDR3 extends over 15 amino acids. Trimming stripped 3 bases from V and 5 bases from J, with 16 bases between. CDR3 coding DNA: TGTGCCAGCAGTTTTGGTAACGGGCAGGGGGAGACCCAGTACTTC. Translation: CASSFGNGQGETQYF. Combining the CDR3 with reference TRBV28 and TRBJ2-5 gives the whole variable domain DVKVTQSSRYLVKRTGEKVFLECVQDMDHENMFWYRQDPGLGLRLIYFSYDVKMKEKGDIPEGYSVSREKKERFSLILESASTNQTSMYLCASSFGNGQGETQYFGPGTRLLVL.

This clonotype has at least ten counts. J is TRBJ2-3 and V is TRBV7-2; 9 bases are shared with TRBD2. This CDR3 is 16 amino acids long. The J segment lost 3 bases and the V segment lost 4 bases, leaving 8 bases of the junction unmatched. The germline CDR1 and CDR2 sequences are SGHTA and FQGNSA. As DNA, the CDR3 is TGTGCCAGCAGCTCCCCGGGGCGGGGGGGAACAGATACGCAGTATTTT. Residues: CASSSPGRGGTDTQYF. Full variable domain (remainder filled in from reference TRBV7-2 and TRBJ2-3): GAGVSQSPSNKVTEKGKDVELRCDPISGHTALYWYRQSLGQGLEFLIYFQGNSAPDKSGLPSDRFSAERTGGSVSTLTIQRTQQEDSAVYLCASSSPGRGGTDTQYFGPGTRLTVL.

The table lists this clonotype with many counts. The chain combines TRBV19 with TRBJ1-4, with D hard to call. Germline V lookup: CDR1 LNHDA, CDR2 SQIVND (reference sequence). The CDR3 has 16 amino acids. V shed 7 bases and J shed 6 bases, with 21 bases lying between them. In nucleotides, the CDR3 is TGTGCCAGTACCCCGCGAGGTGTGGGAAGGGATGAAAAACTGTTTTTT. Protein product: CASTPRGVGRDEKLFF.

The sample holds many counts of this clonotype. The V and J genes are TRBV7-2 and TRBJ1-1, with unresolved D. The CDR3 runs to 13 residues. Trimming shortened V by 6 bases and J by 1 base, and 9 bases separated the two germline ends. The V gene's germline CDR1 is SGHTA and CDR2 FQGNSA. As DNA, the CDR3 is TGTGCCAGCAGTTTGAACAGGAACACTGAAGCTTTCTTT. Translating gives CASSLNRNTEAFF.

This clonotype appeared many times. This chain connects TRBV7-9 to TRBJ2-1, with 14 bases identical to TRBD2. The CDR3 is 15 amino acids. The germline gives CDR1 SEHNR, CDR2 FQNEAQ (reference sequence). Trimming at V came to 7 bases and at J to 9 bases, leaving 8 bases not matched to a gene. The CDR3 loop reads CASIPGLAGEAEQFF. The CDR3 DNA follows: TGTGCCAGCATCCCGGGACTAGCGGGAGAGGCTGAGCAGTTCTTC.

This clonotype occurred many times. This chain joins TRBV7-2 and TRBJ2-5; 9 bases map to TRBD2. V trimming: 4 bases; J trimming: 4 bases; junction bases outside the gene matches: 4. CDR3 length: 14 amino acids. Germline V gene lookup returns CDR1 SGHTA and CDR2 FQGNSA. CDR3 sequence reads: CASSSLAGAETQYF. The CDR3 region has the DNA TGTGCCAGCAGCTCGTTAGCGGGAGCAGAGACCCAGTACTTC. Filled out from reference TRBV7-2 and TRBJ2-5, the complete variable domain reads GAGVSQSPSNKVTEKGKDVELRCDPISGHTALYWYRQSLGQGLEFLIYFQGNSAPDKSGLPSDRFSAERTGGSVSTLTIQRTQQEDSAVYLCASSSLAGAETQYFGPGTRLLVL.

The chain combines TRBV7-3 with TRBJ1-1; D unclear. V shed 6 bases and J shed 3 bases, with 11 bases lying between them. The CDR3 spans 13 residues. CDR1 is SGHTA and CDR2 is FQGTGA in the germline V gene. CDR3 in DNA: TGTGCCAGCAGTCGTTATCAGTACACTGAAGCTTTCTTT. It translates to CASSRYQYTEAFF.

This clonotype was seen ten or more times. The V gene is TRBV7-2, the J gene TRBJ1-2; the match to TRBD1 covers 7 bases. Germline CDR1 is SGHTA and CDR2 is FQGNSA. The CDR3 contains 15 residues. V dropped 1 base and J dropped 5; count of bases not matched to a gene: 7. Here the CDR3 reads CASSLGTGSVYGYTF. The CDR3 DNA follows: TGTGCCAGCAGCTTAGGGACAGGCTCCGTATATGGCTACACCTTC.

This clonotype was detected ten times or more. The chain employs TRBV11-2 and TRBJ2-7; possibly TRBD1 for D (5 bases). In germline, CDR1 is SGHAT, CDR2 FQNNGV. Trimming took off 1 base at V and 6 bases at J, with 25 bases between the two ends. This CDR3 contains 18 residues. In DNA, the CDR3 is TGTGCCAGCAGCTTAGTTGGCCCTTCACAGGTAGCCCGGGCCGAGCAGTACTTC. It is translated as CASSLVGPSQVARAEQYF.

This clonotype has more than one count but fewer than ten. This chain joins TRBV19 and TRBJ2-7; the match to TRBD1 covers 7 bases. CDR3 length: 13 residues. Germline CDR1 LNHDA, CDR2 SQIVND (reference sequence). V shed 3 bases and J 4 bases; nucleotides not matched to a gene: 3. CDR3 sequence: CASSMVQGYEQYF. CDR3 nucleotides: TGTGCCAGTAGTATGGTACAGGGGTACGAGCAGTACTTC.

In its sample, this clonotype was seen many times. The V gene is TRBV11-2, the J gene TRBJ2-1; D remains ambiguous. Trimming took 7 bases from V and 1 from J, leaving 11 bases between them. Per the germline V gene, CDR1 is SGHAT and CDR2 is FQNNGV. The CDR3 spans 14 residues. The CDR3 loop is CASTGVESYNEQFF. CDR3 in DNA: TGTGCCAGCACTGGGGTGGAGTCCTACAATGAGCAGTTCTTC. Full variable domain (remainder filled in from reference TRBV11-2 and TRBJ2-1): EAGVAQSPRYKIIEKRQSVAFWCNPISGHATLYWYQQILGQGPKLLIQFQNNGVVDDSQLPKDRFSAERLKGVDSTLKIQPAKLEDSAVYLCASTGVESYNEQFFGPGTRLTVL.

This chain links TRBV7-2 with TRBJ1-1, with a possible D match to TRBD1 (5 bases). Looked up from germline, CDR1 is SGHTA and CDR2 is FQGNSA. V lost 3 bases, J lost 0 bases, and 8 bases lay in between. This CDR3 has 14 amino acids. The CDR3 loop is CASSFRDLNTEAFF. DNA of the CDR3: TGTGCCAGCAGCTTCAGGGACCTGAACACTGAAGCTTTCTTT.

This clonotype turned up a few times. V gene TRBV5-6 combines with J gene TRBJ2-7, with D perhaps matching TRBD1 (5 bases). CDR1 and CDR2 (germline): SGHDT, YYEEEE. V was clipped by 1 base and J by 5 bases, with 13 bases between them. The CDR3 has 14 residues. The CDR3, as DNA: TGTGCCAGCAGCTTGTTTGACAGCCCGCACGAGCAGTACTTC. This encodes CASSLFDSPHEQYF.

This clonotype was counted ten times or more. The chain uses TRBV7-6 and TRBJ2-5, with 8 nucleotides matching TRBD2. Germline V gene sequence: CDR1 SGHVS, CDR2 FNYEAQ. J lost 2 bases, V lost 4 bases, and 12 bases had no gene match. The CDR3 loop spans 17 amino acids. The CDR3 loop is CASSSGWSSGLQETQYF. The CDR3 DNA is TGTGCCAGCAGCTCTGGGTGGTCTAGCGGGCTGCAAGAGACCCAGTACTTC.

The chain links TRBV7-2 to TRBJ2-5, with 9 bases lining up with TRBD2. V gave up 1 base and J gave up 1 base; unmatched junction bases: 4. There are 16 residues in the CDR3. Germline V gene lookup returns CDR1 SGHTA and CDR2 FQGNSA. This CDR3 is CASSLGSGGGQETQYF. DNA for the CDR3: TGTGCCAGCAGCTTAGGTAGCGGGGGTGGCCAAGAGACCCAGTACTTC.

At least ten counts were recorded for this clonotype. The J gene is TRBJ2-7, the V gene TRBV4-1; unclear D gene. Trimming took 3 bases from V and 5 from J, leaving 11 bases between them. The CDR3 contains 13 residues. Germline V gives CDR1 MGHRA, CDR2 YSYEKL. The CDR3 spells CASSHRGINEQYF. In DNA, the CDR3 is TGCGCCAGCAGCCATCGCGGCATAAACGAGCAGTACTTC.

This clonotype was observed many times. The V call is TRBV28, the J call TRBJ1-1, with TRBD1 identical over 9 bases. The junction had 9 bases not matched to a gene; V was cut back by 2 bases and J by 5 bases. The CDR3 is made up of 16 amino acids. The germline CDR1 and CDR2 sequences are MDHEN and SYDVKM. The CDR3 loop is CASSLTAGTGITEAFF. CDR3 sequence (DNA): TGTGCCAGCAGTTTAACGGCCGGGACAGGGATTACTGAAGCTTTCTTT.

This clonotype was recorded at least ten times. J is TRBJ2-7 and V is TRBV7-9; D unclear. Per germline, CDR1 SEHNR and CDR2 FQNEAQ (reference sequence). The V end lost 5 bases, the J end lost 5 bases, and 10 bases lay between the germline ends. The CDR3 is 12 residues long. The CDR3 DNA reads TGTGCCAGCAGCCCCAATTTCCACGAGCAGTACTTC. This codes for CASSPNFHEQYF.

There are many counts of this clonotype. The chain recombines TRBV7-9 with TRBJ2-7; 10 nucleotides align to TRBD1. The trim removed 5 bases at V and 3 bases at J, leaving 7 bases unmatched. Germline CDR1 is SEHNR and CDR2 is FQNEAQ (reference sequence). CDR3 length equals 15 residues. CDR3 sequence reads: CASSGRTGGDYEQYF. The DNA for the CDR3 is TGTGCCAGCAGCGGGCGGACAGGGGGAGACTACGAGCAGTACTTC.

In this sample, this clonotype turned up many times. The chain is built from TRBV19 and TRBJ1-5; 8 nucleotides align to TRBD1. V lost 8 bases to trimming and J lost 0 bases; unmatched junction nucleotides: 9. Germline V gives CDR1 LNHDA, CDR2 SQIVND (reference sequence). This CDR3 has 16 residues. The CDR3 nucleotides are TGTGCCAGTCGGGACAGGAGGTTTCGTAGCAATCAGCCCCAGCATTTT. Protein: CASRDRRFRSNQPQHF.

Many counts were recorded for this clonotype. The V gene is TRBV10-3, the J gene TRBJ2-5; no clear D. Germline V gene data show CDR1 as ENHRY and CDR2 as SYGVKD. V gave up 3 bases and J gave up 1 base, with 3 bases separating them. This CDR3 is built from 12 residues. The CDR3 loop reads CAISETQETQYF. CDR3 coding DNA: TGTGCCATCAGTGAAACCCAAGAGACCCAGTACTTC.

This clonotype was seen a handful of times. CDR3 nucleotides: TGTGCCAGCAGTTACGGACAGGTTCACCAAGAGACCCAGTACTTC. Residues: CASSYGQVHQETQYF. The rearrangement uses TRBV6-2 or TRBV6-3 and TRBJ2-5; 7 nucleotides match TRBD1. The CDR3 runs to 15 residues. The V gene's germline CDR1 is MNHEY and CDR2 SVGEGT. The V and J ends lost 2 bases and 0 bases, in that order; junction bases with no gene match: 3.

The rearrangement uses TRBV20-1 and TRBJ2-3; 7 nucleotides align to TRBD2. The trim removed 3 bases at V and 2 bases at J, leaving 11 bases unmatched. This CDR3 comprises 16 residues. The germline CDR1 and CDR2 sequences are DFQATT and SNEGSKA (reference sequence). The CDR3: CSARASSGGFTDTQYF. DNA of the CDR3: TGCAGTGCTAGGGCTTCTAGCGGAGGGTTCACAGATACGCAGTATTTT.

This clonotype has ten or more counts. This chain uses TRBV11-2 with TRBJ1-2; the D gene is possibly TRBD1 (5 bases). V gave up 3 bases and J gave up 0 bases, with 5 bases separating them. The CDR3 is 13 residues long. Per the germline V gene, CDR1 is SGHAT and CDR2 is FQNNGV. CDR3 in DNA: TGTGCCAGCAGCTTGACAGCTAACTATGGCTACACCTTC. It translates to CASSLTANYGYTF.

This clonotype occurred many times. The V and J genes are TRBV25-1 and TRBJ2-7; D uncertain. Germline-derived CDR1 and CDR2 are MGHDK and SYGVNS. CDR3 length: 13 residues. Deletions cut 4 bases from V and 4 bases from J, with 11 bases between. CDR3 sequence: CASSGQGGYEQYF. DNA for the CDR3: TGTGCCAGCAGTGGACAAGGTGGATACGAGCAGTACTTC.